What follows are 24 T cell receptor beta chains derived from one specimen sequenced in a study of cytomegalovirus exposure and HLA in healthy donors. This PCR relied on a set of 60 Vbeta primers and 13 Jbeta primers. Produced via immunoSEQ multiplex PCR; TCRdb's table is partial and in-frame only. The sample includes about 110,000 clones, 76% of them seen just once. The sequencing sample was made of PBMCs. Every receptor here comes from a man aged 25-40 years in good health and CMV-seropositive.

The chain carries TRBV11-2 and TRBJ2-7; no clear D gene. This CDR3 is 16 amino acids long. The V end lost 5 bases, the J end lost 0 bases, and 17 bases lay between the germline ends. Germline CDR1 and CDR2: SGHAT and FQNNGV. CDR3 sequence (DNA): TGTGCCAGCAGCCCTGCCCCGCTGGCTAGCTCCTACGAGCAGTACTTC. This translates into CASSPAPLASSYEQYF.

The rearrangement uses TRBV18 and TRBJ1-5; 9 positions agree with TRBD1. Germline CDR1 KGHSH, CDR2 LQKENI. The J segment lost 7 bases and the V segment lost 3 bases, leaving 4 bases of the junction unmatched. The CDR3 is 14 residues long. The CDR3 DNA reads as TGTGCCAGCTCACCGGGACAGGGCACGCAGCCCCAGCATTTT. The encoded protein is CASSPGQGTQPQHF.

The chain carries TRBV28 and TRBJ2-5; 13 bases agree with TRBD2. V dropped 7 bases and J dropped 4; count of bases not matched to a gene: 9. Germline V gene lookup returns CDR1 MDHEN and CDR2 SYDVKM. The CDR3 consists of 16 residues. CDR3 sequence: CASTLGGLAGRETQYF. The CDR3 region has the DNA TGTGCCAGCACCCTCGGGGGACTAGCGGGACGAGAGACCCAGTACTTC.

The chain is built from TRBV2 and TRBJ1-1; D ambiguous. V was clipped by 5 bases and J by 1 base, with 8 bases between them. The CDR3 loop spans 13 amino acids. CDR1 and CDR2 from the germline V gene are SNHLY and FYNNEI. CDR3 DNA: TGTGCCAGCAGTTTAACTCCGAACACTGAAGCTTTCTTT. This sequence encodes CASSLTPNTEAFF.

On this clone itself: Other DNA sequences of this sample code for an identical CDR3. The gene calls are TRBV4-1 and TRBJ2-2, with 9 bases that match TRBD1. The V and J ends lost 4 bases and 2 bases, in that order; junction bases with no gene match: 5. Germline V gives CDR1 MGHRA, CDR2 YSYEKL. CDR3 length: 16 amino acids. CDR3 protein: CASSLWTGENTGELFF. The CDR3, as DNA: TGCGCCAGCAGCCTTTGGACAGGGGAAAACACCGGGGAGCTGTTTTTT.

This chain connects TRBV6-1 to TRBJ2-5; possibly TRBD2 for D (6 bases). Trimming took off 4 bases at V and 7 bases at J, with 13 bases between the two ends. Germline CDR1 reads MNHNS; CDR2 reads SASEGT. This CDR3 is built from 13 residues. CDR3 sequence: CASSAGGAGTQYF. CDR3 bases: TGTGCCAGCAGTGCTGGCGGGGCGGGGACCCAGTACTTC.

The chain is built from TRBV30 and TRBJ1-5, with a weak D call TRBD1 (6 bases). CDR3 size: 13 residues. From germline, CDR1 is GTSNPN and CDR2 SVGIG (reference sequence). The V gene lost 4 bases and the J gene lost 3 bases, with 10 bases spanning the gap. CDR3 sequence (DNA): TGTGCCTGGAATCAGGGGATCAATCAGCCCCAGCATTTT. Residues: CAWNQGINQPQHF. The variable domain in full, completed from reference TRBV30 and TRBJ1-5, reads SQTIHQWPATLVQPVGSPLSLECTVEGTSNPNLYWYRQAAGRGLQLLFYSVGIGQISSEVPQNLSASRPQDRQFILSSKKLLLSDSGFYLCAWNQGINQPQHFGDGTRLSIL.

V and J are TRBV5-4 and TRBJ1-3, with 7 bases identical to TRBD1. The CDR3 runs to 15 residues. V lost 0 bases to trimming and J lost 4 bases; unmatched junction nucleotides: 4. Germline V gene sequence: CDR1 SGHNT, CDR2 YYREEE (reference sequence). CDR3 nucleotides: TGTGCCAGCAGCTTGGCACAGGGGAGCGGAAACACCATATATTTT. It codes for CASSLAQGSGNTIYF.

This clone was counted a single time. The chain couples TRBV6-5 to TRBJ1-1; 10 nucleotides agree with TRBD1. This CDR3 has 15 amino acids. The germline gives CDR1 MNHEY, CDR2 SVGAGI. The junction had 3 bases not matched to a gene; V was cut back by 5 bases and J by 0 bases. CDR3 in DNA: TGTGCCAGCAGTACGGGACAGGGGTTGAACACTGAAGCTTTCTTT. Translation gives CASSTGQGLNTEAFF.

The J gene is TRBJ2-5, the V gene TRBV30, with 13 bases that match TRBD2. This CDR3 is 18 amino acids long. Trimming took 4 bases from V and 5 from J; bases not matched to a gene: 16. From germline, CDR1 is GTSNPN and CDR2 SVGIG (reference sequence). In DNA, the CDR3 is TGTGCCTGGACTCACGGGACTAGCGGGGCCCCGCTCCGGGAGACCCAGTACTTC. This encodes CAWTHGTSGAPLRETQYF.

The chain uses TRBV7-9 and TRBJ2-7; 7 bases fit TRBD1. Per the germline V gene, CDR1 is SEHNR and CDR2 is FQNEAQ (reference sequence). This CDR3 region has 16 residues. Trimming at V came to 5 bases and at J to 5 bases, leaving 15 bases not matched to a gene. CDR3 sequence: CASSVNTGTEGNEQYF. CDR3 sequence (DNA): TGTGCCAGCAGCGTAAACACCGGGACAGAGGGCAACGAGCAGTACTTC. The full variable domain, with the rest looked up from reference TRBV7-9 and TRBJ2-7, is DTGVSQNPRHKITKRGQNVTFRCDPISEHNRLYWYRQTLGQGPEFLTYFQNEAQLEKSRLLSDRFSAERPKGSFSTLEIQRTEQGDSAMYLCASSVNTGTEGNEQYFGPGTRLTVT.

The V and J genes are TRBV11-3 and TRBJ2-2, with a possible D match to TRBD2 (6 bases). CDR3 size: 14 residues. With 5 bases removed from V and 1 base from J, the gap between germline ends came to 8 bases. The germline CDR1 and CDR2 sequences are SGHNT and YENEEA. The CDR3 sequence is CASSPGLNTGELFF. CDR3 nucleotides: TGTGCCAGCAGCCCGGGACTGAACACCGGGGAGCTGTTTTTT.

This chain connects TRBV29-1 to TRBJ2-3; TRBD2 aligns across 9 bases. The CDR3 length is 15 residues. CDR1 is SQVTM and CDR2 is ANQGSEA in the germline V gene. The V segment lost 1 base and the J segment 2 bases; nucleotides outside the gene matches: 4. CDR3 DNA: TGCAGCGTTGAAGGTCCTAGCGGGGCCACAGATACGCAGTATTTT. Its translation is CSVEGPSGATDTQYF.

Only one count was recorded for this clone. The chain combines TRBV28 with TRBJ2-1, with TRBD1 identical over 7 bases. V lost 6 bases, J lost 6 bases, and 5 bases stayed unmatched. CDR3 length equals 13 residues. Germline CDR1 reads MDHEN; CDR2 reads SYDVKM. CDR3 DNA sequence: TGTGCCAGCAGCCCGGGACAGTCCAATGAGCAGTTCTTC. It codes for CASSPGQSNEQFF.

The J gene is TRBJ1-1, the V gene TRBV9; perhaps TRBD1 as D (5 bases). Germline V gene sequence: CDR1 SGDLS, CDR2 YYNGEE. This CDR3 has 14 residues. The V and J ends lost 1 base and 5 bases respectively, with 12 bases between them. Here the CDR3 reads CASSVLTGGTEAFF. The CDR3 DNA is TGTGCCAGCAGCGTACTGACGGGGGGTACTGAAGCTTTCTTT.

CDR3 nucleotide sequence: TGCGCCAGCAGCCATCCCAGGGGCGAGCAGTACTTC. It is translated as CASSHPRGEQYF. V gene TRBV4-3 combines with J gene TRBJ2-7; a possible D gene is TRBD1 (6 bases). The CDR3 runs to 12 residues. V was cut by 3 bases and J by 6 bases, with 9 bases left in between. Germline CDR1 is LGHNA and CDR2 is YSLEER.

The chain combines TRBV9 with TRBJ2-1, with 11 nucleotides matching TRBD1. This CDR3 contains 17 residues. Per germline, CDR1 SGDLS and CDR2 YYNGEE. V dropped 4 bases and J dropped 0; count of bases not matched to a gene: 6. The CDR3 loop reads CASSSLGQGASYNEQFF. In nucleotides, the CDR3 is TGTGCCAGCAGCTCCCTTGGACAGGGGGCCTCCTACAATGAGCAGTTCTTC.

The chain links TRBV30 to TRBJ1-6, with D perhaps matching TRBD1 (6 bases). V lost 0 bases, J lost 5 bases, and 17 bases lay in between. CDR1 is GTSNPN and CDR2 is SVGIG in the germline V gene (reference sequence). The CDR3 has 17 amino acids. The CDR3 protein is CAWSVKGGGFDNSPLHF. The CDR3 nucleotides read TGTGCCTGGAGTGTAAAGGGCGGGGGCTTTGATAATTCACCCCTCCACTTT.

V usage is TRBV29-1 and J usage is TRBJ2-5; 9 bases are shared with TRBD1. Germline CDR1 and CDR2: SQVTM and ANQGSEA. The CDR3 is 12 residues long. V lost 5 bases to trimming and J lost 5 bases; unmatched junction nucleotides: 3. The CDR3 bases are TGCAGCGTTACAGGGGGCGTGGAGACCCAGTACTTC. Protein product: CSVTGGVETQYF.

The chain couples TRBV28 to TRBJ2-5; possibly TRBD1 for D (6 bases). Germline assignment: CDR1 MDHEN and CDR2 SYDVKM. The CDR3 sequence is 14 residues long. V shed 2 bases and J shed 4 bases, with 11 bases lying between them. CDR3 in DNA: TGTGCCAGCAGTTTACCGGCAGGGGTAGAGACCCAGTACTTC. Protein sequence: CASSLPAGVETQYF.

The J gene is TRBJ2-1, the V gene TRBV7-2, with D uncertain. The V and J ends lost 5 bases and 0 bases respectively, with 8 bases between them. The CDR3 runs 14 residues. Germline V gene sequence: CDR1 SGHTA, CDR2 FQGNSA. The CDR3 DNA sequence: TGTGCCAGCAGCCTCCGGTCCTCCTACAATGAGCAGTTCTTC. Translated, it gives CASSLRSSYNEQFF.

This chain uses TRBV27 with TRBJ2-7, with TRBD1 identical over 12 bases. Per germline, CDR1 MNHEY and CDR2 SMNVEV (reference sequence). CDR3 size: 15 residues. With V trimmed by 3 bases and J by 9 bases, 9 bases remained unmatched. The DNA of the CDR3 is TGTGCCAGCAGTTTCGGGACAGGGGGCCCCTTAGTGCAGTACTTC. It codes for CASSFGTGGPLVQYF.

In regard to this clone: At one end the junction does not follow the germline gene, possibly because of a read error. The CDR3 bases are TGTGCTAGCAGCTCCCTACAGGGACACGAGCAGTACTTC. This encodes CASSSLQGHEQYF. The genes are TRBV7-7 and TRBJ2-7; maybe TRBD1 (6 bases). The CDR3 is made up of 13 amino acids. Germline CDR1 SSHAT, CDR2 FNYEAQ (reference sequence).

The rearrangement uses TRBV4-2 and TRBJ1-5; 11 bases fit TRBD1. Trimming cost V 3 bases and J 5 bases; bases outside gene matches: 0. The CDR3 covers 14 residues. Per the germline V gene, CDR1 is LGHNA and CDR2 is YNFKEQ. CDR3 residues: CASSQGQGDQPQHF. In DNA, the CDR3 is TGTGCCAGCAGCCAGGGACAGGGGGATCAGCCCCAGCATTTT.